This record concerns one T cell receptor beta chain sequence. Trimming removed 4 bases from V and 6 bases from J; junction bases left unmatched: 8. This CDR3 is 14 amino acids long. Germline lookup yields CDR1 MNHEY and CDR2 SVGAGI. The sample originates from a study of blood T cell repertoires in COVID-19. Original data processing: Estimated nucleated cell counts came from reference gene primer amplification. Assay: immunoSEQ multiplex PCR; the TCRdb copy retains only in-frame clones and omits some. That table is the source of V, J and clone size, and D and trimming were worked out from the DNA. The repertoire holds under 250,000 clones, with 75% to 85% as singletons.

V gene TRBV6-5 combines with J gene TRBJ1-1; 7 bases map to TRBD1. The source material was peripheral blood. The clonotype comes from a human donor in a cohort sampled during active COVID-19. CDR3 nucleotides: TGTGCCAGCAGTTTCCCAGGGGGTTTAGCTGAAGCTTTCTTT. It specifies CASSFPGGLAEAFF.